The text below deals with one T cell receptor beta chain. Its specificity is not known. Though probably carrying unrecorded immune exposures, donors were nominally healthy at sampling. The data derive from a study of cytomegalovirus exposure and HLA in healthy donors. Study-wide results and caveats: A later analysis found TCR association rates differed by HLA locus, highest for DRB1 and lowest for HLA-C. Available immune exposure information covered CMV serostatus only. HLA restriction was apparent for most CMV-associated TCR beta chains in a later analysis.

Amplification used 60 Vbeta primers and 13 Jbeta primers. The table came from immunoSEQ multiplex PCR; TCRdb's copy has only in-frame clones and leaves some out. The sample shows around 210,000 clones, around 80% of them seen only once. The receptor was derived from a boy between 10 and 17 years old in good health and CMV-seronegative. Input material: PBMCs.

Written as DNA, the CDR3 is TGTGCCAGCAGACCGGACAGGTCTAGAGAAAAACTGTTTTTT. Translation gives CASRPDRSREKLFF. The rearrangement joins TRBV6-5 to TRBJ1-4; 7 bases are shared with TRBD1. The CDR3 covers 14 residues. CDR1 is MNHEY, CDR2 SVGAGI, per germline. The V segment lost 6 bases and the J segment 8 bases; nucleotides outside the gene matches: 9.